These 16 T cell receptor beta chains share one sample of origin, sequenced in a study of shared T cell receptors in the human thymus (dated by TCRdb to the early 2020s). Library preparation was by the immunoSEQ multiplex PCR assay. Not all clones reach the TCRdb copy of this immuneACCESS table, which keeps in-frame sequences only. Checked studies attribute under half of the gap to unresolved V genes and leave the rest unexplained. This sample lists 650,000 to 950,000 clones; 70% to 90% were detected once. Clones ranked in the top ten supply roughly 0.01% of the sample. Separately, the same data were catalogued under a study of human thymus T cells.

Sequencing was done on a sample of thymocytes. Receptors were obtained from a girl in the first two years of life with a congenital heart defect. Donor details come from another sample of the same person, matched by shared clones.

The rearrangement uses TRBV7-9 and TRBJ2-4; possibly TRBD1 for D (5 bases). V was pared by 1 base and J by 7 bases, with 14 bases between. The CDR3 contains 15 residues. CDR1 SEHNR and CDR2 FQNEAQ come from the germline V gene (reference sequence). The CDR3 protein is CASSLDSPKGNIQYF. For the CDR3, the DNA is TGTGCCAGCAGCTTAGATTCTCCCAAGGGGAACATTCAGTACTTC.

This clone was picked up a small number of times. The gene calls are TRBV30 and TRBJ2-1; 7 bases are shared with TRBD2. The CDR3 length is 15 residues. Trimming cost V 7 bases and J 7 bases; bases outside gene matches: 16. The germline V gene encodes CDR1 GTSNPN and CDR2 SVGIG (reference sequence). Here the CDR3 DNA reads TGTGCCTCCTCCCAAAGGTCACTAGCGACGAATGAGCAGTTCTTC. It is translated as CASSQRSLATNEQFF.

The chain uses TRBV5-8 and TRBJ1-5; 8 nucleotides line up with TRBD1. With V trimmed by 4 bases and J by 6 bases, 9 bases remained unmatched. There are 15 residues in the CDR3. Germline values: CDR1 SGHTS, CDR2 YDEGEE. For the CDR3, the DNA is TGTGCCAGCAGCAGGACAGGGTCTGGATGTCAGCCCCAGCATTTT. As protein: CASSRTGSGCQPQHF. Full variable domain (missing parts from reference TRBV5-8 and TRBJ1-5): EAGVTQSPTHLIKTRGQQATLRCSPISGHTSVYWYQQALGLGLQFLLWYDEGEERNRGNFPPRFSGRQFPNYSSELNVNALELEDSALYLCASSRTGSGCQPQHFGDGTRLSIL.

The table lists this clone with a few counts. CDR3 protein: CASSLDETVANYGYTF. In DNA form, the CDR3 reads TGTGCCAGCAGTCTTGACGAGACAGTAGCTAACTATGGCTACACCTTC. The gene calls are TRBV28 and TRBJ1-2, with D maybe TRBD1 (5 bases). This CDR3 contains 16 residues. Germline V lookup: CDR1 MDHEN, CDR2 SYDVKM. V was pared by 5 bases and J by 0 bases, with 16 bases between.

The chain carries TRBV5-4 and TRBJ1-4, with TRBD1 as a possible D gene (5 bases). V was clipped by 0 bases and J by 9 bases, with 9 bases between them. Germline CDR1 SGHNT, CDR2 YYREEE (reference sequence). This CDR3 spans 13 amino acids. The CDR3 loop is CASSLDAGKKLFF. Written as DNA, the CDR3 is TGTGCCAGCAGCTTGGATGCAGGGAAAAAACTGTTTTTT.

This clone was recorded once. This rearrangement joins TRBV7-6 to TRBJ1-2; D is possibly TRBD1 (6 bases). The CDR3 covers 16 residues. In germline, CDR1 is SGHVS, CDR2 FNYEAQ. Deletions cut 5 bases from V and 2 bases from J, with 18 bases between. The CDR3 loop is CASSTEQGKDNYGYTF. CDR3 DNA: TGTGCCAGCAGCACGGAGCAGGGGAAGGACAACTATGGCTACACCTTC.

The V and J genes are TRBV15 and TRBJ1-1; D perhaps matches TRBD1 (6 bases). In germline, CDR1 is LNHNV, CDR2 YYDKDF (reference sequence). With 7 bases removed from V and 0 bases from J, the gap between germline ends came to 12 bases. This CDR3 has 14 amino acids. CDR3 loop: CATTDRSMNTEAFF. The CDR3, as DNA: TGTGCCACCACCGACAGGTCCATGAACACTGAAGCTTTCTTT. The variable domain in full, with the rest retrieved from reference TRBV15 and TRBJ1-1, is DAMVIQNPRYQVTQFGKPVTLSCSQTLNHNVMYWYQQKSSQAPKLLFHYYDKDFNNEADTPDNFQSRRPNTSFCFLDIRSPGLGDTAMYLCATTDRSMNTEAFFGQGTRLTVV.

V usage is TRBV25-1 and J usage is TRBJ1-2; D remains unclear. The CDR3 loop spans 13 amino acids. With 1 base removed from V and 8 bases from J, the gap between germline ends came to 11 bases. The germline CDR1 and CDR2 sequences are MGHDK and SYGVNS. Here the CDR3 reads CASSESAESGYTF. The CDR3 DNA sequence: TGTGCCAGCAGTGAATCGGCGGAGAGCGGCTACACCTTC.

CDR3 in DNA: TGTGCCAGCAGTCCCGATTCCCCTCTCAGGGGATATGGCTACACCTTC. It encodes CASSPDSPLRGYGYTF. The chain carries TRBV28 and TRBJ1-2; D is possibly TRBD1 (6 bases). The CDR3 is made up of 16 amino acids. The germline CDR1 and CDR2 sequences are MDHEN and SYDVKM. V was clipped by 5 bases and J by 5 bases, with 21 bases between them.

In nucleotides, the CDR3 is TGTGCCAGCAGCCTGAAGACTAGCGGGCCTAGCACAGATACGCAGTATTTT. It yields the protein CASSLKTSGPSTDTQYF. The rearrangement links TRBV5-4 to TRBJ2-3; 10 bases map to TRBD2. This CDR3 contains 17 residues. Germline CDR1 reads SGHNT; CDR2 reads YYREEE (reference sequence). Losses at the gene ends were 4 bases for V and 0 bases for J; bases not matched to a gene: 8.

The chain recombines TRBV7-9 with TRBJ2-1; D is possibly TRBD2 (6 bases). Germline CDR1 is SEHNR and CDR2 is FQNEAQ (reference sequence). CDR3 size: 15 residues. Trimming took off 4 bases at V and 0 bases at J, with 10 bases between the two ends. CDR3 in amino acids: CASSWTTSSYNEQFF. The CDR3 DNA follows: TGTGCCAGCAGCTGGACTACGAGCTCCTACAATGAGCAGTTCTTC.

This rearrangement joins TRBV6-5 to TRBJ1-1; D is undetermined. The CDR3 spans 15 residues. Germline CDR1 MNHEY, CDR2 SVGAGI. V lost 8 bases and J 1 base, leaving 17 bases between the germline ends. The CDR3: CASSPCRQENTEAFF. For the CDR3, the DNA is TGTGCCAGCTCCCCCTGTAGGCAGGAGAACACTGAAGCTTTCTTT.

J is TRBJ2-5 and V is TRBV9, with a possible D match to TRBD1 (6 bases). Germline CDR1 reads SGDLS; CDR2 reads YYNGEE. Trimming stripped 4 bases from V and 2 bases from J, with 15 bases between. The CDR3 is 15 residues long. CDR3 sequence (DNA): TGTGCCAGCAGCCGCCACAGGGACCCACAAGAGACCCAGTACTTC. Translating it yields CASSRHRDPQETQYF.

The chain links TRBV19 to TRBJ1-1, with 8 bases lining up with TRBD1. This CDR3 is built from 13 residues. V lost 6 bases to trimming and J lost 6 bases; unmatched junction nucleotides: 6. Germline V CDR1 and CDR2: LNHDA, SQIVND (reference sequence). CDR3 coding DNA: TGTGCCAGTAGGCCACAGGGGGAGCCTGAAGCTTTCTTT. Translated: CASRPQGEPEAFF.

The V gene is TRBV6-1, the J gene TRBJ2-5; the D is unclear. V was shortened by 6 bases and J by 13 bases, with 9 bases between the two germline ends. The CDR3 is 9 amino acids. Germline-derived CDR1 and CDR2 are MNHNS and SASEGT. CDR3: CASSQTRYF. The CDR3 DNA reads TGTGCCAGCAGCCAGACAAGGTACTTC.

The chain recombines TRBV7-2 with TRBJ2-2, with TRBD2 as a possible D gene (6 bases). V gave up 1 base and J gave up 0 bases, with 9 bases separating them. The germline V gene encodes CDR1 SGHTA and CDR2 FQGNSA. This CDR3 comprises 16 residues. The CDR3 DNA is TGTGCCAGCAGCTTAGAGGCGGGACCGAACACCGGGGAGCTGTTTTTT. As protein: CASSLEAGPNTGELFF.